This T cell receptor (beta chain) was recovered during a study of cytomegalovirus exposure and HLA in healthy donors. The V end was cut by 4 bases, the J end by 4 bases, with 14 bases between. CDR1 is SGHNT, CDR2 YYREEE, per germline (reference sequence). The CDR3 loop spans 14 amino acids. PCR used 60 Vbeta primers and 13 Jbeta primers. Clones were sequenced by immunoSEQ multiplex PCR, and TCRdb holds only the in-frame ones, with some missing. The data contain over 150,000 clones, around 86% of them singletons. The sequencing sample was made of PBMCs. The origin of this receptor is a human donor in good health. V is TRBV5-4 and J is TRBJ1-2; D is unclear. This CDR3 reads CASSQKDRGYGYTF. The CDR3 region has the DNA TGTGCCAGCAGCCAAAAAGATAGAGGCTATGGCTACACCTTC.